These T cell receptor beta chains were read from a single sample in a study of T cells in Graves' hyperthyroidism and ophthalmopathy. MiXCR, applied by TCRdb to the multiplex PCR reads, yields one record per CDR3 protein. The table shows about 640,000 distinct CDR3 sequences, with roughly 20% occurring only once. Sequences were obtained from blood. These receptors were taken from a man between 25 and 39 years old with Graves' ophthalmopathy. CDR3s include the opening cysteine and the closing phenylalanine or tryptophan. The order of the fields is J gene, clone size, D gene, V gene, CDR3 protein, CDR3 DNA. A D gene is named only where the DNA matches it firmly. Expanded clones get a size class; other rows say once, few or many, or leave the size out.

j_gene: TRBJ2-3
abundance: -
d_gene: TRBD2
v_gene: TRBV9
CDR3aa: CASSGERELVDTQYF
CDR3nt: TGTGCCAGCAGCGGTGAGCGGGAGTTGGTAGATACGCAGTATTTT

j_gene: TRBJ2-7
abundance: -
d_gene: TRBD1
v_gene: TRBV19
CDR3aa: CASSSGQGTEQYF
CDR3nt: TGTGCCAGTAGTTCAGGACAGGGGACCGAGCAGTACTTC

j_gene: TRBJ2-4
abundance: -
d_gene: -
v_gene: TRBV28
CDR3aa: CASRFSGIGWNIQYF
CDR3nt: TGTGCCAGCAGATTCTCAGGGATTGGGTGGAACATTCAGTACTTC

j_gene: TRBJ2-1
abundance: -
d_gene: TRBD2
v_gene: TRBV3-1
CDR3aa: CASSQDLSGVYNEQFF
CDR3nt: TGTGCCAGCAGCCAAGATCTCAGCGGGGTTTACAATGAGCAGTTCTTC

j_gene: TRBJ2-7
abundance: many
d_gene: -
v_gene: TRBV7-2
CDR3aa: CASSLVNVGYEQYF
CDR3nt: TGTGCCAGCAGCTTAGTAAATGTGGGATACGAGCAGTACTTC

j_gene: TRBJ1-2
abundance: many
d_gene: -
v_gene: TRBV3-1
CDR3aa: CASSQDRHGYTF
CDR3nt: TGTGCCAGCAGCCAAGATAGACATGGCTACACCTTC

j_gene: TRBJ2-7
abundance: few
d_gene: TRBD2
v_gene: TRBV7-9
CDR3aa: CASSPQGGSEQYF
CDR3nt: TGTGCCAGCAGCCCCCAGGGAGGGAGCGAGCAGTACTTC

j_gene: TRBJ2-7
abundance: many
d_gene: -
v_gene: TRBV3-1
CDR3aa: CASSKGRTSVYEQYF
CDR3nt: TGTGCCAGCAGCAAGGGGCGGACCAGTGTCTACGAGCAGTACTTC

j_gene: TRBJ1-4
abundance: many
d_gene: TRBD1
v_gene: TRBV28
CDR3aa: CASSDRTGGIANEKLFF
CDR3nt: TGTGCCAGCAGTGATCGGACAGGGGGCATTGCTAATGAAAAACTGTTTTTT

j_gene: TRBJ1-1
abundance: -
d_gene: -
v_gene: TRBV19
CDR3aa: CASSPGVLKHTEAFF
CDR3nt: TGTGCCAGTAGTCCGGGGGTCTTAAAGCACACTGAAGCTTTCTTT

j_gene: TRBJ1-2
abundance: -
d_gene: TRBD1
v_gene: TRBV30
CDR3aa: CAWSLGQGYGYTF
CDR3nt: TGTGCCTGGAGTCTCGGACAGGGCTATGGCTACACCTTC

j_gene: TRBJ1-1
abundance: -
d_gene: -
v_gene: TRBV27
CDR3aa: CASSPGGQLNTEAFF
CDR3nt: TGTGCCAGCAGTCCGGGTGGACAACTGAACACTGAAGCTTTCTTT

j_gene: TRBJ2-3
abundance: few
d_gene: TRBD1
v_gene: TRBV2
CDR3aa: CASRGTGTNTDTQYF
CDR3nt: TGTGCCAGCAGGGGGACAGGGACTAACACAGATACGCAGTATTTT

j_gene: TRBJ1-4
abundance: -
d_gene: TRBD1
v_gene: TRBV4-3
CDR3aa: CASSQDIGTANEKLFF
CDR3nt: TGCGCCAGCAGCCAAGATATTGGGACAGCTAATGAAAAACTGTTTTTT

j_gene: TRBJ2-2
abundance: few
d_gene: -
v_gene: TRBV12-3/TRBV12-4
CDR3aa: CASNPGLSTGELFF
CDR3nt: TGTGCCAGCAATCCGGGACTTTCCACCGGGGAGCTGTTTTTT

j_gene: TRBJ1-3
abundance: -
d_gene: -
v_gene: TRBV9
CDR3aa: CASSVGTVRGTIYF
CDR3nt: TGTGCCAGCAGCGTAGGTACAGTCCGGGGCACCATATATTTT

j_gene: TRBJ1-2
abundance: -
d_gene: -
v_gene: TRBV7-8
CDR3aa: CASSLIRGDYGYTF
CDR3nt: TGTGCCAGCAGCTTAATAAGGGGCGACTATGGCTACACCTTC

j_gene: TRBJ2-7
abundance: few
d_gene: -
v_gene: TRBV10-3
CDR3aa: CAISESPGTYYEQYF
CDR3nt: TGTGCCATCAGTGAGTCCCCAGGGACTTACTACGAGCAGTACTTC

j_gene: TRBJ1-1
abundance: many
d_gene: -
v_gene: TRBV9
CDR3aa: CASSVVPSPSEAEAFF
CDR3nt: TGTGCCAGCAGCGTAGTCCCGTCCCCAAGTGAGGCTGAAGCTTTCTTT

j_gene: TRBJ2-7
abundance: -
d_gene: TRBD2
v_gene: TRBV28
CDR3aa: CASRGSGGVHEQYF
CDR3nt: TGTGCCAGCAGGGGCTCGGGGGGGGTTCACGAGCAGTACTTC

j_gene: TRBJ2-7
abundance: -
d_gene: -
v_gene: TRBV18
CDR3aa: CASSSIREYEQYF
CDR3nt: TGTGCCAGCTCATCGATCAGGGAGTACGAGCAGTACTTC

j_gene: TRBJ1-5
abundance: -
d_gene: -
v_gene: TRBV6-9
CDR3aa: CANSWNGFNQPQHF
CDR3nt: TGTGCCAACAGTTGGAACGGTTTCAATCAGCCCCAGCATTTT

j_gene: TRBJ2-7
abundance: many
d_gene: TRBD2
v_gene: TRBV6-5
CDR3aa: CASSYSIVAGGPSSYEQYF
CDR3nt: TGTGCCAGCAGTTACTCGATTGTAGCGGGAGGCCCTAGCTCCTACGAGCAGTACTTC

j_gene: TRBJ2-3
abundance: -
d_gene: -
v_gene: TRBV10-2
CDR3aa: CASSESKRAGTSTDTQYF
CDR3nt: TGCGCCAGCAGTGAGTCCAAACGGGCCGGCACTAGCACAGATACGCAGTATTTT

j_gene: TRBJ2-7
abundance: many
d_gene: -
v_gene: TRBV20-1
CDR3aa: CSASAGGPYEQYF
CDR3nt: TGCAGTGCTAGCGCGGGCGGGCCATACGAGCAGTACTTC

j_gene: TRBJ2-1
abundance: -
d_gene: -
v_gene: TRBV9
CDR3aa: CASSSAGVAYNEQFF
CDR3nt: TGTGCCAGCAGCTCCGCCGGAGTGGCGTACAATGAGCAGTTCTTC

j_gene: TRBJ2-7
abundance: -
d_gene: TRBD1
v_gene: TRBV24-1
CDR3aa: CATSPTGEYEQYF
CDR3nt: TGTGCCACCAGCCCGACAGGGGAGTACGAGCAGTACTTC

j_gene: TRBJ1-1
abundance: many
d_gene: -
v_gene: TRBV5-1
CDR3aa: CASSQTWGDTEAFF
CDR3nt: TGCGCCAGCAGCCAGACATGGGGGGACACTGAAGCTTTCTTT

j_gene: TRBJ2-1
abundance: -
d_gene: TRBD2
v_gene: TRBV27
CDR3aa: CASSLSGGGPNEQFF
CDR3nt: TGTGCCAGCAGTCTCTCTGGGGGAGGGCCCAATGAGCAGTTCTTC

j_gene: TRBJ2-5
abundance: many
d_gene: -
v_gene: TRBV12-3/TRBV12-4
CDR3aa: CASSGDGETQYF
CDR3nt: TGTGCCAGCAGTGGAGATGGGGAGACCCAGTACTTC

j_gene: TRBJ2-5
abundance: few
d_gene: TRBD1
v_gene: TRBV28
CDR3aa: CASTGGWETQYF
CDR3nt: TGTGCCAGCACAGGGGGCTGGGAGACCCAGTACTTC

j_gene: TRBJ2-5
abundance: -
d_gene: -
v_gene: TRBV20-1
CDR3aa: CSASLVAGTQYF
CDR3nt: TGCAGTGCTAGCCTAGTTGCGGGGACCCAGTACTTC

j_gene: TRBJ2-7
abundance: -
d_gene: TRBD2
v_gene: TRBV27
CDR3aa: CASSFLPLRERYEQYF
CDR3nt: TGTGCCAGCAGTTTCCTCCCCCTGCGGGAGAGGTACGAGCAGTACTTC

j_gene: TRBJ2-1
abundance: many
d_gene: TRBD2
v_gene: TRBV19
CDR3aa: CASSSNERDYNEQFF
CDR3nt: TGTGCCAGTAGTAGTAATGAGCGGGACTACAATGAGCAGTTCTTC

j_gene: TRBJ1-1
abundance: -
d_gene: -
v_gene: TRBV5-1
CDR3aa: CASLLNPDRNTEAFF
CDR3nt: TGCGCCAGCCTTCTTAACCCGGACAGAAACACTGAAGCTTTCTTT